This TCR beta chain was retrieved from a study of T-cell memory formation after mild COVID-19. Study overall: The two donors had largely donor-specific TCR clusters. The study's findings and limits: Memory sampled before infection contained some responding clones, suggesting cross-reactive memory joined.

A note on this clonotype: Its antigen is undetermined.

Barcoded TCR alpha and TCR beta cDNA libraries with UMIs came from 5'RACE using constant-segment primers. TCRdb reprocessed the 5' RACE reads via MiXCR and lists one record per CDR3 protein. The repertoire holds approximately 290,000 distinct CDR3 sequences, with less than 9.5% as singletons. The receptor was isolated from a man aged 18 to 35 who had mild COVID-19 (a few samples of this study predate the infection). Cell type and time point are not known. Sequencing input: PBMCs or a T cell subset sorted from them (not recorded which).

The CDR3 DNA sequence: TGTGCCAGCAGCTCCCAGGGGGGAGGGGCCAACGTCCTGACTTTC. Translating it yields CASSSQGGGANVLTF. The chain uses TRBV7-9 and TRBJ2-6; a possible D gene is TRBD1 (7 bases). The CDR3 is made up of 15 amino acids. Trimming shortened V by 4 bases and J by 4 bases, and 11 bases separated the two germline ends. In germline, CDR1 is SEHNR, CDR2 FQNEAQ (reference sequence).